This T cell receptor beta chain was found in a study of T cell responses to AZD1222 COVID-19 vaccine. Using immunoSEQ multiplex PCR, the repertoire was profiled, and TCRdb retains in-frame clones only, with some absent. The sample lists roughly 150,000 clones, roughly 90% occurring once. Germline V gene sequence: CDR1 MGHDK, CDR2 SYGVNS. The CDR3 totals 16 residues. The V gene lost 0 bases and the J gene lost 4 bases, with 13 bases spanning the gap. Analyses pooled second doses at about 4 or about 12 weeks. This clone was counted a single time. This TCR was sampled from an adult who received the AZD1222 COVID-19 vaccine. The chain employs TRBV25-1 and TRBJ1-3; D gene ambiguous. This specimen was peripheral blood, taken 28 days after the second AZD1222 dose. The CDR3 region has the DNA TGTGCCAGCAGTGAATATGAGGGAGTGGACGGAAACACCATATATTTT. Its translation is CASSEYEGVDGNTIYF.